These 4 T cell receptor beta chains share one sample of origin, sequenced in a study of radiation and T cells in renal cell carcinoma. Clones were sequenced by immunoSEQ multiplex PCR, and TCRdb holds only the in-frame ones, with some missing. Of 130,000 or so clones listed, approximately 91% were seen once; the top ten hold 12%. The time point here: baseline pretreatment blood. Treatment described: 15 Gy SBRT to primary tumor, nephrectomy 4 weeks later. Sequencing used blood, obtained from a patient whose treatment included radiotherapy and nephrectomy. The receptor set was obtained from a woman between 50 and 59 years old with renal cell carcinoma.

The CDR3 loop is CASSPLLTFPGFPYGYTF. DNA of the CDR3: TGTGCCAGCAGTCCTCTATTAACTTTCCCAGGATTCCCCTATGGCTACACCTTC. The chain uses TRBV27 and TRBJ1-2; D ambiguous. The CDR3 is made up of 18 amino acids. Germline lookup yields CDR1 MNHEY and CDR2 SMNVEV (reference sequence). The V end lost 5 bases, the J end lost 4 bases, and 26 bases lay between the germline ends.

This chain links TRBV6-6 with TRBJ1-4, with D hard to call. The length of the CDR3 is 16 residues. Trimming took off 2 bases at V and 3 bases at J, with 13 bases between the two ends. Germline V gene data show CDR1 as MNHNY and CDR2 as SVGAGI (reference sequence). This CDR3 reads CASSYANSWPNEKLFF. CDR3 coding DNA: TGTGCCAGCAGTTACGCTAACAGCTGGCCTAATGAAAAACTGTTTTTT.

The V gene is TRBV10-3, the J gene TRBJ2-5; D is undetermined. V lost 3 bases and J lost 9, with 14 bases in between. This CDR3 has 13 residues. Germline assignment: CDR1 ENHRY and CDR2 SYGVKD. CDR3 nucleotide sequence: TGTGCCATCAGTGAAGTAGCAGCCACGGCCCAGTACTTC. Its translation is CAISEVAATAQYF.

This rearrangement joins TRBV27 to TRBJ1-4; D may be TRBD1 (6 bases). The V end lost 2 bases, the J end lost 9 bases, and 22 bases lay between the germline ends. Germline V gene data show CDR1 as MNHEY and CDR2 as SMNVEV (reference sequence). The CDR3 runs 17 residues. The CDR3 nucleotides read TGTGCCAGCAGTTTACCCCGTACAGGGCCCCTAGGGAAAAAACTGTTTTTT. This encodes CASSLPRTGPLGKKLFF.